The rows below give T cell receptor beta chains drawn from one sample of a study of blood T cell repertoires in COVID-19. Clones were read by immunoSEQ multiplex PCR, and TCRdb kept only the in-frame ones, dropping some. The sample holds 250,000 to 300,000 clones, approximately 93% seen once. The source material was peripheral blood. The receptors were gathered from a woman aged 30 to 39 with COVID-19, enrolled during active disease. CDR3s include the opening cysteine and the closing phenylalanine or tryptophan. The order of the fields is J gene, clone size, D gene, CDR3 length, V gene, CDR3 DNA, CDR3 protein. A D gene is named only where the DNA matches it firmly. Clone size, where shown, is once, few, many, or a class for clones that have expanded.

TRBJ2-1 - - 16 TRBV7-9 TGTGCCAGCAGCTTAGCGGGCGAGAGCTCCTACAATGAGCAGTTCTTC CASSLAGESSYNEQFF
TRBJ2-3 - - 16 TRBV10-3 TGTGCCATCAGTGAGTCGTCGGGGGGCTTGACAGATACGCAGTATTTT CAISESSGGLTDTQYF
TRBJ1-2 - - 12 TRBV11-2 TGTGCCAGCAGCGCCTCAGGGCCTGGCTACACCTTC CASSASGPGYTF
TRBJ1-1 once - 14 TRBV27 TGTGCCAGCAGTCGAGACAGGACGGACACTGAAGCTTTCTTT CASSRDRTDTEAFF
TRBJ1-4 - TRBD1 13 TRBV29-1 TGCAGCGTTTCGACAGGGCCTAATGAAAAACTGTTTTTT CSVSTGPNEKLFF
TRBJ1-1 few - 13 TRBV7-3 TGTGCCAGCAGCCAGGACATGAACACTGAAGCTTTCTTT CASSQDMNTEAFF
TRBJ2-7 - - 15 TRBV3-1/TRBV3-2 TGTGCCAGCAGCCAAGATCCGGCAGGGCCCTACGAGCAGTACTTC CASSQDPAGPYEQYF
TRBJ2-7 - - 13 TRBV19 TGTGCCAGTAGTATGGGCGGGTCGGGGGAGCAGTACTTC CASSMGGSGEQYF
TRBJ1-3 - TRBD1 14 TRBV27 TGTGCCAGCAGTGCGGACAGGGCTGGAAACACCATATATTTT CASSADRAGNTIYF
TRBJ1-2 - TRBD1 16 TRBV6-5 TGTGCCAGCAGTTACTTCTCCCCGGACAGGGGGCATGGCTACACCTTC CASSYFSPDRGHGYTF
TRBJ1-1 - TRBD1 15 TRBV4-1 TGCGCCAGCAGCCAAGAGACAGGGGGCGGCGGTGAAGCTTTCTTT CASSQETGGGGEAFF
TRBJ1-5 few - 12 TRBV12-3/TRBV12-4 TGTGCCAGCAGTTTTTCCGGGCAGCCCCAGCATTTT CASSFSGQPQHF
TRBJ1-1 - - 14 TRBV5-5 TGTGCCAGCAGCTTGAAGTCGGGGGGCACTGAAGCTTTCTTT CASSLKSGGTEAFF
TRBJ1-1 - - 14 TRBV5-4 TGTGCCAGCAGCTTGACCGAGCTGAACACTGAAGCTTTCTTT CASSLTELNTEAFF
TRBJ1-2 many - 13 TRBV11-2 TGTGCCAGCAGCCCAAATAACGGTGAAGGCTACACCTTC CASSPNNGEGYTF
TRBJ1-2 - TRBD1 16 TRBV6-6 TGTGCCAGCAGTCCGCCAGGGACAGCAAGTCCCTATGGCTACACCTTC CASSPPGTASPYGYTF
TRBJ2-7 - TRBD1 16 TRBV5-1 TGCGCCAGCAGCGCGGGAAGAATGGACAGGGCCTACGAGCAGTACTTC CASSAGRMDRAYEQYF
TRBJ2-2 - - 15 TRBV28 TGTGCCAGCAGTCCCAGGACAGCGAACACCGGGGAGCTGTTTTTT CASSPRTANTGELFF
TRBJ2-7 - TRBD1 16 TRBV5-1 TGCGCCAGCAGCACCGGACAGGGGGCGAGCTCCTACGAGCAGTACTTC CASSTGQGASSYEQYF
TRBJ1-5 - - 15 TRBV30 TGTGCCTGGGTTCCACCGGGATTAGGGAATCAGCCCCAGCATTTT CAWVPPGLGNQPQHF
TRBJ1-2 - - 13 TRBV7-2 TGTGCCAGCAGCCCCGGTCCAGGGTTTGGCTACACCTTC CASSPGPGFGYTF
TRBJ1-3 once TRBD1 17 TRBV5-1 TGCGCCAGCAGCTCGGGGACAGGGCTAAACTCTGGAAACACCATATATTTT CASSSGTGLNSGNTIYF